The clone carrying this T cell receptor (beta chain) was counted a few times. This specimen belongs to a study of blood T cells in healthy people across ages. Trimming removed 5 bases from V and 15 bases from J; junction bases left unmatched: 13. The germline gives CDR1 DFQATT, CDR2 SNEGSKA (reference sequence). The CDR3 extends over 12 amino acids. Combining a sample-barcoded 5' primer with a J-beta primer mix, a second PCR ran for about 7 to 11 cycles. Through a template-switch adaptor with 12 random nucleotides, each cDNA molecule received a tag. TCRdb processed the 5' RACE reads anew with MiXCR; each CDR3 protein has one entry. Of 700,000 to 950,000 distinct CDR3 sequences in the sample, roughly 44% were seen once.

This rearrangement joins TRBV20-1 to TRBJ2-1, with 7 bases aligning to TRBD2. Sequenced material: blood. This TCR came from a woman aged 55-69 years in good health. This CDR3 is CSAAPRESTMFF. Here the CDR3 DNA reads TGCAGTGCTGCCCCGCGGGAGTCTACAATGTTCTTC.